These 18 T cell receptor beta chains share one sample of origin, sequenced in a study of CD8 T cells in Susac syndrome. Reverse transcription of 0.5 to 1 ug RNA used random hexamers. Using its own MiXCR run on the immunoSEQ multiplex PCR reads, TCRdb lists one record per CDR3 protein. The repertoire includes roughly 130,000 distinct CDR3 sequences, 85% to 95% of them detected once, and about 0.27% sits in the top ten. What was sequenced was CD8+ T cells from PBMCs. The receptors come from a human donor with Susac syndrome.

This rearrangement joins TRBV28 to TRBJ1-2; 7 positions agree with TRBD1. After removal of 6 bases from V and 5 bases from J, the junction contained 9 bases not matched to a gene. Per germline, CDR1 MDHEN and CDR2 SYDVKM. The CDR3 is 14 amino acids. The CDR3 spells CASSPIGTAYGYTF. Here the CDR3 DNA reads TGTGCCAGCAGCCCAATTGGGACAGCTTATGGCTACACCTTC.

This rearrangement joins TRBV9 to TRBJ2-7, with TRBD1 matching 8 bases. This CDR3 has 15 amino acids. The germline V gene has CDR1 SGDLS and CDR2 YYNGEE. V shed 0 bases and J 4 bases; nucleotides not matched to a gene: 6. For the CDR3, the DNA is TGTGCCAGCAGCGTAGACGGGACAGGTCTTTACGAGCAGTACTTC. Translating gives CASSVDGTGLYEQYF. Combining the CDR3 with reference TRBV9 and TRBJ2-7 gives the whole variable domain DSGVTQTPKHLITATGQRVTLRCSPRSGDLSVYWYQQSLDQGLQFLIQYYNGEERAKGNILERFSAQQFPDLHSELNLSSLELGDSALYFCASSVDGTGLYEQYFGPGTRLTVT.

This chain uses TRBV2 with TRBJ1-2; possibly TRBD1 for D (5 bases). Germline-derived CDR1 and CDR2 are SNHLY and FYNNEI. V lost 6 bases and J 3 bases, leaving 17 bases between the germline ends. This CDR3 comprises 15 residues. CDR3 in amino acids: CASSHLTGSDYGYTF. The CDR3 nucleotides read TGTGCCAGCAGCCATTTAACAGGTAGCGACTATGGCTACACCTTC. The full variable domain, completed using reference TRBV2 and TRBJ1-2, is EPEVTQTPSHQVTQMGQEVILRCVPISNHLYFYWYRQILGQKVEFLVSFYNNEISEKSEIFDDQFSVERPDGSNFTLKIRSTKLEDSAMYFCASSHLTGSDYGYTFGSGTRLTVV.

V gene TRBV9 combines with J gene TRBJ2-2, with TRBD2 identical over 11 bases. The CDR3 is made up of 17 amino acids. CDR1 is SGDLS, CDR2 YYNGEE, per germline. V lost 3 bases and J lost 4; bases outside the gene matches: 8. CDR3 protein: CASSDPLSGGATGELFF. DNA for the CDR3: TGTGCCAGCAGCGACCCCCTTAGCGGGGGGGCCACCGGGGAGCTGTTTTTT.

CDR3 protein: CASSSGVSGELFF. The CDR3 nucleotides are TGTGCCAGCAGCTCCGGAGTTAGCGGGGAGCTGTTTTTT. The V and J genes are TRBV5-4 and TRBJ2-2; no definite D call. Trimming took 3 bases from V and 7 from J, leaving 10 bases between them. CDR1 and CDR2 (germline): SGHNT, YYREEE (reference sequence). The CDR3 totals 13 residues.

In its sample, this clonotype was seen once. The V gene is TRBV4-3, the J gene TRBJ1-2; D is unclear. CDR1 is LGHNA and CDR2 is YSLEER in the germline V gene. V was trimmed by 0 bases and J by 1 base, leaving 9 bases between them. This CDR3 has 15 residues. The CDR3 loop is CASSQEWELNYGYTF. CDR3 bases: TGCGCCAGCAGCCAAGAGTGGGAACTTAACTATGGCTACACCTTC.

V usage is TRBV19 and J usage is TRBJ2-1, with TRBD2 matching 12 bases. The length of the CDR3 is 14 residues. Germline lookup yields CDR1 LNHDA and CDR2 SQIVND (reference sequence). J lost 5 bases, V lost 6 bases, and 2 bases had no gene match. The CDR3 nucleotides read TGTGCCAGTAGGACTAGCGGGGGCCACAATGAGCAGTTCTTC. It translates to CASRTSGGHNEQFF. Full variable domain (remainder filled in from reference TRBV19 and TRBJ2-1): DGGITQSPKYLFRKEGQNVTLSCEQNLNHDAMYWYRQDPGQGLRLIYYSQIVNDFQKGDIAEGYSVSREKKESFPLTVTSAQKNPTAFYLCASRTSGGHNEQFFGPGTRLTVL.

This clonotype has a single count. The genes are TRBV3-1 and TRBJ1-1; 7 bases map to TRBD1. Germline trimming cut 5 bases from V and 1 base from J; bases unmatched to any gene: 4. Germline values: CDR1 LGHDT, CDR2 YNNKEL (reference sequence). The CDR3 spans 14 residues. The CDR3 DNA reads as TGTGCCAGCAGCTCGACAGGGACGAACACTGAAGCTTTCTTT. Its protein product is CASSSTGTNTEAFF.

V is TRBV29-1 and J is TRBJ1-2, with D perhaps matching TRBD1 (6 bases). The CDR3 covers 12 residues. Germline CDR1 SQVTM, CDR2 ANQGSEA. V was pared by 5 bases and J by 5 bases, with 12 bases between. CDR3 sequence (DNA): TGCAGCGTTCAGGGGAAGGAATATGGCTACACCTTC. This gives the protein CSVQGKEYGYTF.

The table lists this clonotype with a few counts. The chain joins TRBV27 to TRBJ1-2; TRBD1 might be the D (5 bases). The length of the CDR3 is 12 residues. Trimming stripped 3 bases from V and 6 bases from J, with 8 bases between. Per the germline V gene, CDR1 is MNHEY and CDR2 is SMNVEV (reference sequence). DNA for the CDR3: TGTGCCAGCAGTTTGACGGGGGATGGCTACACCTTC. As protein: CASSLTGDGYTF.

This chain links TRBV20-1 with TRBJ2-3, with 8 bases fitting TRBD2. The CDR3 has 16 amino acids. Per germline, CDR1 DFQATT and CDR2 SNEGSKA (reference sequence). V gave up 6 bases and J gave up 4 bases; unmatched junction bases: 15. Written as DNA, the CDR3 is TGCAGTGCAGAGCTACCGGGACTAGAAAACGCAGATACGCAGTATTTT. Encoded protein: CSAELPGLENADTQYF.

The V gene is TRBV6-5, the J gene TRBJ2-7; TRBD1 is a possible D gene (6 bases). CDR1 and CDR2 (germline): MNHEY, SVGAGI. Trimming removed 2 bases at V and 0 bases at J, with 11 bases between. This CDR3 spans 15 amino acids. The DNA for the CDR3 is TGTGCCAGCAGTTACGACAGGTTAGCCTCCTACGAGCAGTACTTC. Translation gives CASSYDRLASYEQYF.

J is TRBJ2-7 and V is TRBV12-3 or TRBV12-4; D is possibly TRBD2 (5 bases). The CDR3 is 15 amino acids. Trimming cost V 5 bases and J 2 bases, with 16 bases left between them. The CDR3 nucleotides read TGTGCCAGCAGTACCTCGGACTGGCGACCCTACGAGCAGTACTTC. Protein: CASSTSDWRPYEQYF.

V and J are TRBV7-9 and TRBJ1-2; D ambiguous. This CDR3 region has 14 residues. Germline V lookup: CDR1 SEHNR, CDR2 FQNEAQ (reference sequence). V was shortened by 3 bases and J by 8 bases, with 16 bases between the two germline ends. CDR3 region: CASSFTGELGGYTF. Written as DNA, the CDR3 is TGTGCCAGCAGCTTCACCGGGGAGCTTGGGGGCTACACCTTC.

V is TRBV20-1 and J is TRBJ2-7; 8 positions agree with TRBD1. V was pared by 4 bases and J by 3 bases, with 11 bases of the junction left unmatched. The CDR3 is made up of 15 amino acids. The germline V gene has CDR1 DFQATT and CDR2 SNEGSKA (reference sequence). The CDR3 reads CSATPQDREIYEQYF. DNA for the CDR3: TGCAGTGCTACGCCCCAGGACAGGGAGATCTACGAGCAGTACTTC.

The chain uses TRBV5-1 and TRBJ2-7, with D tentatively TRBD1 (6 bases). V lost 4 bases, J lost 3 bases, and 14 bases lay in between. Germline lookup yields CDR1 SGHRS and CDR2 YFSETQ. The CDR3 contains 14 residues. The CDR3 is CASSQNRDIYEQYF. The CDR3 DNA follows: TGCGCCAGCAGCCAGAACAGGGATATCTACGAGCAGTACTTC.

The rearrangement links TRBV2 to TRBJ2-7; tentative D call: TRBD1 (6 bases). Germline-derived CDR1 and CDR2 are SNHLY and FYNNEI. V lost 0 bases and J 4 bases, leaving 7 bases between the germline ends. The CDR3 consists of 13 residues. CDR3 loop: CASSEARGYEQYF. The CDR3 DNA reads TGTGCCAGCAGTGAAGCCAGGGGTTACGAGCAGTACTTC.

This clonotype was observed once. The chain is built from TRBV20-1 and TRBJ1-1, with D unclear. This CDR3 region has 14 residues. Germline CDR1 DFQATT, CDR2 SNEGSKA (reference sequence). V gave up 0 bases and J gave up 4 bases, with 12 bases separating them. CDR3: CSARDEEGFTEAFF. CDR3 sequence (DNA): TGCAGTGCTAGAGATGAGGAAGGGTTCACTGAAGCTTTCTTT.